This TCR beta chain was identified in a study of blood T cell repertoires in COVID-19. Study in general: There were acute and convalescent COVID-19 samples, and they came from the United States, Italy and Spain. T cells, B-cell-depleted T cells, or PBMCs supplied cDNA or gDNA.

Two negative PCRs, clearance, or symptom resolution characterized the recovered Cohort 3 donors. Here immunoSEQ multiplex PCR was the method, and the copy in TCRdb shows in-frame clones only, minus some. The table records roughly 250,000 clones, around nine tenths of them present only once. CDR1 is SGHKS and CDR2 is YYEKEE in the germline V gene (reference sequence). There are 15 residues in the CDR3. V was pared by 1 base and J by 1 base, with 3 bases of the junction left unmatched. The specimen was PBMCs or T cells enriched from blood (not recorded which). The chain joins TRBV5-5 to TRBJ1-1, with 8 bases lining up with TRBD1. The sequence derives from a woman between 18 and 29 years old who had recovered from COVID-19. DNA of the CDR3: TGTGCCAGCAGCTTGTTGCAGGGGGCGAACACTGAAGCTTTCTTT. Translating gives CASSLLQGANTEAFF.